One sample yielded the 27 T cell receptor beta chains listed below, sequenced in a study of blood T cell repertoires in COVID-19. Profiling relied on immunoSEQ multiplex PCR, and the TCRdb table lists in-frame clones only, not all of them. The sample has roughly 260,000 clones, 86% seen once. The sequenced sample consisted of PBMCs or T cells enriched from blood (not recorded which). These receptors were collected from a woman younger than 30 who had recovered from COVID-19.

The chain carries TRBV3-1 (or the pseudogene TRBV3-2) and TRBJ1-2; no firm D call. Per the germline V gene, CDR1 is LGHDT and CDR2 is YNNKEL (reference sequence). The V gene lost 4 bases and the J gene lost 6 bases, with 12 bases spanning the gap. This CDR3 is 13 amino acids long. CDR3 sequence: CASSPYNADGYTF. The CDR3 nucleotides read TGTGCCAGCAGCCCATATAACGCGGATGGCTACACCTTC.

This clone was seen a single time. V and J are TRBV29-1 and TRBJ2-1; 11 nucleotides align to TRBD2. CDR1 is SQVTM, CDR2 ANQGSEA, per germline. There are 12 residues in the CDR3. With 6 bases clipped from V and 10 bases from J, the junction kept 5 bases outside the gene matches. The CDR3 region is CSVDPSGREQFF. The CDR3 nucleotides read TGCAGCGTCGACCCTAGCGGGAGGGAGCAGTTCTTC.

This clone appeared once. This rearrangement joins TRBV2 to TRBJ2-2; D is possibly TRBD1 (5 bases). The germline gives CDR1 SNHLY, CDR2 FYNNEI. This CDR3 has 15 residues. Trimming stripped 7 bases from V and 4 bases from J, with 16 bases between. CDR3 nucleotides: TGTGCCAGCAATTTGGTCAGGGCGAGCACCGGGGAGCTGTTTTTT. Encoded protein: CASNLVRASTGELFF. The full variable domain, its missing parts supplied by reference TRBV2 and TRBJ2-2, is EPEVTQTPSHQVTQMGQEVILRCVPISNHLYFYWYRQILGQKVEFLVSFYNNEISEKSEIFDDQFSVERPDGSNFTLKIRSTKLEDSAMYFCASNLVRASTGELFFGEGSRLTVL.

This chain joins TRBV4-1 and TRBJ2-1, with 12 bases matching TRBD2. The V and J ends lost 0 bases and 1 base, in that order; junction bases with no gene match: 7. The length of the CDR3 is 19 residues. CDR1 MGHRA and CDR2 YSYEKL come from the germline V gene. Written as DNA, the CDR3 is TGCGCCAGCAGCCAAGATCCTAGCGGGGGGGCTCTTTCCTACAATGAGCAGTTCTTC. This sequence encodes CASSQDPSGGALSYNEQFF.

The CDR3 is CASLTENTGELFF. Written as DNA, the CDR3 is TGTGCCAGTTTGACTGAAAACACCGGGGAGCTGTTTTTT. The chain uses TRBV19 and TRBJ2-2; the D is unclear. The germline V gene has CDR1 LNHDA and CDR2 SQIVND (reference sequence). The CDR3 has 13 residues. V was cut by 8 bases and J by 2 bases, with 9 bases left in between.

V and J are TRBV5-5 and TRBJ1-2, with D tentatively TRBD1 (5 bases). V lost 4 bases and J 1 base, leaving 11 bases between the germline ends. Germline V gene data show CDR1 as SGHKS and CDR2 as YYEKEE (reference sequence). CDR3 size: 14 residues. CDR3: CASSTGTFNYGYTF. The CDR3 nucleotides are TGTGCCAGCAGCACCGGGACTTTTAACTATGGCTACACCTTC.

This chain joins TRBV5-1 and TRBJ1-4; 9 bases are shared with TRBD1. Trimming at V came to 4 bases and at J to 6 bases, leaving 13 bases not matched to a gene. The germline CDR1 and CDR2 sequences are SGHRS and YFSETQ. The CDR3 covers 17 residues. The CDR3 nucleotides read TGCGCCAGCAGCCCATACTTGGGGACAGGGTCCGATGAAAAACTGTTTTTT. It encodes CASSPYLGTGSDEKLFF.

The V gene is TRBV12-3 or TRBV12-4, the J gene TRBJ1-2; D not certain. V was cut by 5 bases and J by 3 bases, with 10 bases left in between. The CDR3 length is 13 residues. The CDR3 nucleotides read TGTGCCAGCAGTCTCGATGCGGACTATGGCTACACCTTC. It yields the protein CASSLDADYGYTF.

This clone occurred a few times. The chain is built from TRBV4-3 and TRBJ1-2; 8 bases map to TRBD1. V lost 4 bases to trimming and J lost 3 bases; unmatched junction nucleotides: 4. CDR1 is LGHNA, CDR2 YSLEER, per germline. This CDR3 spans 14 amino acids. CDR3 protein: CASSLGDRHYGYTF. The CDR3, as DNA: TGCGCCAGCAGCCTCGGGGACAGGCACTATGGCTACACCTTC.

In its sample, this clone was seen a few times. The chain has TRBV30 and TRBJ1-5, with a possible D match to TRBD1 (5 bases). The CDR3 contains 13 residues. Trimming removed 1 base at V and 1 base at J, with 5 bases between. Germline loops: CDR1 GTSNPN, CDR2 SVGIG (reference sequence). This chain's CDR3 is CAWSGGSNQPQHF. The CDR3 nucleotides read TGTGCCTGGAGTGGGGGCAGCAATCAGCCCCAGCATTTT.

The chain joins TRBV5-4 to TRBJ1-1; D is undetermined. Trimming shortened V by 3 bases and J by 1 base, and 7 bases separated the two germline ends. In germline, CDR1 is SGHNT, CDR2 YYREEE (reference sequence). The CDR3 sequence is 13 residues long. The chain's CDR3 is CASSWHPNTEAFF. The CDR3 bases are TGTGCCAGCAGCTGGCACCCGAACACTGAAGCTTTCTTT.

This chain links TRBV30 with TRBJ1-1, with D perhaps TRBD1 (5 bases). V lost 4 bases and J lost 2, with 8 bases in between. Germline CDR1 is GTSNPN and CDR2 is SVGIG (reference sequence). The CDR3 is 12 residues long. As DNA, the CDR3 is TGTGCCTGGAAACAGGCCAACACTGAAGCTTTCTTT. Translating it yields CAWKQANTEAFF. Variable domain in full (rest from reference TRBV30 and TRBJ1-1): SQTIHQWPATLVQPVGSPLSLECTVEGTSNPNLYWYRQAAGRGLQLLFYSVGIGQISSEVPQNLSASRPQDRQFILSSKKLLLSDSGFYLCAWKQANTEAFFGQGTRLTVV.

The chain joins TRBV4-1 to TRBJ1-3; 7 positions match TRBD1. The CDR3 loop spans 15 amino acids. V gave up 3 bases and J gave up 4 bases; unmatched junction bases: 6. Germline V gene lookup returns CDR1 MGHRA and CDR2 YSYEKL. The CDR3 reads CASSHSGTAGNTIYF. CDR3 coding DNA: TGCGCCAGCAGCCACTCCGGGACAGCAGGAAACACCATATATTTT.

This clone was counted ten times or more. CDR3 in DNA: TGTGCCAGCAGCCTCCCCCTTTCGACAGATACGCAGTATTTT. Its translation: CASSLPLSTDTQYF. The V and J genes are TRBV5-5 and TRBJ2-3; D gene uncertain. Per the germline V gene, CDR1 is SGHKS and CDR2 is YYEKEE (reference sequence). The V end lost 4 bases, the J end lost 3 bases, and 12 bases lay between the germline ends. The CDR3 extends over 14 amino acids. The complete variable domain, with remaining parts taken from reference TRBV5-5 and TRBJ2-3, reads DAGVTQSPTHLIKTRGQQVTLRCSPISGHKSVSWYQQVLGQGPQFIFQYYEKEERGRGNFPDRFSARQFPNYSSELNVNALLLGDSALYLCASSLPLSTDTQYFGPGTRLTVL.

The J gene is TRBJ2-7, the V gene TRBV19; maybe TRBD1 (6 bases). The CDR3 is 16 residues long. V was shortened by 1 base and J by 1 base, with 14 bases between the two germline ends. Germline V gives CDR1 LNHDA, CDR2 SQIVND (reference sequence). The CDR3 loop is CASSIVGQGSSYEQYF. The DNA of the CDR3 is TGTGCCAGTAGTATAGTAGGGCAGGGGTCATCCTACGAGCAGTACTTC. The variable domain in full, completed from reference TRBV19 and TRBJ2-7, reads DGGITQSPKYLFRKEGQNVTLSCEQNLNHDAMYWYRQDPGQGLRLIYYSQIVNDFQKGDIAEGYSVSREKKESFPLTVTSAQKNPTAFYLCASSIVGQGSSYEQYFGPGTRLTVT.

The chain has TRBV19 and TRBJ2-3; 9 positions match TRBD1. V trimming: 6 bases; J trimming: 4 bases; junction bases outside the gene matches: 11. The CDR3 covers 16 residues. Germline V CDR1 and CDR2: LNHDA, SQIVND (reference sequence). CDR3 nucleotide sequence: TGTGCCAGTAGAACAACCGGGACAGGGATCGCAGATACGCAGTATTTT. Its protein product is CASRTTGTGIADTQYF.

This clone has more than one count but fewer than ten. The gene calls are TRBV28 and TRBJ1-5; 9 positions match TRBD1. CDR1 MDHEN and CDR2 SYDVKM come from the germline V gene. The V gene end was trimmed by 4 bases and the J gene end by 5 bases; junction bases not matched to a gene: 12. The CDR3 length is 17 residues. This CDR3 is CASSSFTGTGSYQPQHF. The CDR3 coding sequence is TGTGCCAGCAGTTCCTTTACCGGGACAGGGTCGTATCAGCCCCAGCATTTT. Using reference TRBV28 and TRBJ1-5 for the parts outside the CDR3, the full variable domain is DVKVTQSSRYLVKRTGEKVFLECVQDMDHENMFWYRQDPGLGLRLIYFSYDVKMKEKGDIPEGYSVSREKKERFSLILESASTNQTSMYLCASSSFTGTGSYQPQHFGDGTRLSIL.

This clone was recorded a few times. The J gene is TRBJ1-6, the V gene TRBV18; no definite D call. Germline CDR1 is KGHSH and CDR2 is LQKENI. Trimming cost V 3 bases and J 11 bases, with 11 bases left between them. This CDR3 comprises 13 residues. This CDR3 reads CASSPDRLAPLHF. The CDR3 DNA reads TGTGCCAGCTCACCCGATCGGCTAGCACCCCTCCACTTT.

This clone was picked up one time. This chain connects TRBV2 to TRBJ2-2; no firm D call. Germline CDR1 and CDR2: SNHLY and FYNNEI. This CDR3 contains 15 residues. Trimming took 6 bases from V and 5 from J, leaving 16 bases between them. The DNA of the CDR3 is TGTGCCAGCAGCTATTACGGTATGATGACCGGGGAGCTGTTTTTT. It specifies CASSYYGMMTGELFF.

The chain uses TRBV4-3 and TRBJ2-1; the match to TRBD2 covers 7 bases. The CDR3 runs to 15 residues. J was trimmed by 3 bases and V by 3 bases; bases with no gene match: 5. Germline-derived CDR1 and CDR2 are LGHNA and YSLEER. CDR3 loop: CASSQAGGIYNEQFF. CDR3 sequence (DNA): TGCGCCAGCAGCCAGGCCGGGGGGATCTACAATGAGCAGTTCTTC.

The chain recombines TRBV6-1 with TRBJ1-5; 7 bases match TRBD1. Germline V CDR1 and CDR2: MNHNS, SASEGT. CDR3 length: 14 residues. The ends lost 5 bases at V and 5 bases at J; junction bases unmatched: 6. CDR3 residues: CASSHRQGDQPQHF. In DNA, the CDR3 is TGTGCCAGCAGTCACCGACAGGGCGATCAGCCCCAGCATTTT.

This chain joins TRBV7-3 and TRBJ2-2, with 7 bases aligning to TRBD1. CDR3 size: 15 residues. The V and J ends lost 5 bases and 6 bases, in that order; junction bases with no gene match: 9. CDR1 SGHTA and CDR2 FQGTGA come from the germline V gene. The CDR3: CASSPDRLPPGELFF. The CDR3 DNA sequence: TGTGCCAGCAGCCCGGACAGGCTCCCGCCCGGGGAGCTGTTTTTT.

This clone was recorded once. V and J are TRBV19 and TRBJ2-1; 10 bases match TRBD2. CDR3 size: 16 residues. Germline CDR1 is LNHDA and CDR2 is SQIVND (reference sequence). V lost 5 bases and J lost 8; bases outside the gene matches: 12. As DNA, the CDR3 is TGTGCCAGTAGTCTCCCCGGACTAGCGGCGGGAGATGAGCAGTTCTTC. Encoded protein: CASSLPGLAAGDEQFF.

CDR3 in amino acids: CASLPRAGANVLTF. CDR3 nucleotides: TGTGCCAGCCTTCCTCGAGCTGGGGCCAACGTCCTGACTTTC. V usage is TRBV7-2 and J usage is TRBJ2-6, with D unresolved. CDR1 is SGHTA, CDR2 FQGNSA, per germline. The CDR3 length is 14 residues. V was clipped by 8 bases and J by 2 bases, with 10 bases between them.

The V call is TRBV19, the J call TRBJ2-1; the match to TRBD1 covers 8 bases. This CDR3 has 13 amino acids. After removal of 0 bases from V and 9 bases from J, the junction contained 1 base not matched to a gene. Germline CDR1 LNHDA, CDR2 SQIVND (reference sequence). CDR3 region: CASSIDQGAEQFF. The CDR3 DNA sequence: TGTGCCAGTAGTATAGACCAGGGGGCTGAGCAGTTCTTC.

This clone came up a few times. The chain carries TRBV19 and TRBJ2-2, with D perhaps TRBD2 (6 bases). V lost 7 bases and J lost 0, with 24 bases in between. CDR1 LNHDA and CDR2 SQIVND come from the germline V gene (reference sequence). This CDR3 has 19 residues. In DNA, the CDR3 is TGTGCCAGTAATAGTATGGGGACTGGACACTTCGCGAACACCGGGGAGCTGTTTTTT. Amino acid sequence: CASNSMGTGHFANTGELFF. Combining the CDR3 with reference TRBV19 and TRBJ2-2 gives the whole variable domain DGGITQSPKYLFRKEGQNVTLSCEQNLNHDAMYWYRQDPGQGLRLIYYSQIVNDFQKGDIAEGYSVSREKKESFPLTVTSAQKNPTAFYLCASNSMGTGHFANTGELFFGEGSRLTVL.

The V gene is TRBV5-1, the J gene TRBJ2-5; D is undetermined. The germline CDR1 and CDR2 sequences are SGHRS and YFSETQ. V gave up 0 bases and J gave up 0 bases, with 9 bases separating them. The CDR3 runs to 15 residues. CDR3 residues: CASSLDTANQETQYF. Written as DNA, the CDR3 is TGCGCCAGCAGCTTGGACACAGCAAACCAAGAGACCCAGTACTTC.